This TCR beta chain was identified during a study of blood T cell repertoires in COVID-19. The Seattle patients joined while their infection was active and were tracked longitudinally afterward. This clone was seen just once. Germline and junction disagree at one end, which may indicate a read error. The V gene's germline CDR1 is SGHTA and CDR2 FQGNSA. The CDR3 covers 14 residues. Here immunoSEQ multiplex PCR was the method, and the copy in TCRdb shows in-frame clones only, minus some. The sample has about 480,000 clones, around 89% seen once; the top ten hold around 13%. This TCR came from a woman in her forties or fifties with COVID-19, enrolled during active disease. The chain is built from TRBV7-2 and TRBJ2-7, with TRBD2 identical over 9 bases. Sequenced sample: peripheral blood. The CDR3 loop reads CASSLAGPFLEQYF. The CDR3 DNA reads as TGTGCCAGCAGCCTAGCGGGGCCTTTTCTAGAGCAGTACTTC.